A single sample gave rise to the 24 T cell receptor beta chains below, sequenced in a study of OX40 agonist ivuxolimab in advanced cancers. Data came from immunoSEQ multiplex PCR; TCRdb stores just in-frame clones and leaves some out. Here the sample spans around 67,000 clones, over 70% being singletons. The sequencing here drew on CD4+ or CD8+ T cells sorted from blood, taken in a trial of the OX40 agonist ivuxolimab. The receptors here all came from an adult with an advanced solid tumor such as melanoma, head and neck, liver or kidney cancer.

The chain links TRBV19 to TRBJ2-2; D might be TRBD2 (5 bases). Germline lookup yields CDR1 LNHDA and CDR2 SQIVND (reference sequence). V gave up 5 bases and J gave up 5 bases, with 15 bases separating them. This CDR3 region has 15 residues. CDR3 in DNA: TGTGCCAGTAGTGCTCCCGGACTCAGGACCGGGGAGCTGTTTTTT. Protein: CASSAPGLRTGELFF.

This rearrangement joins TRBV10-3 to TRBJ1-1; maybe TRBD1 (5 bases). This CDR3 has 12 residues. Germline V gives CDR1 ENHRY, CDR2 SYGVKD. The V gene lost 11 bases and the J gene lost 5 bases, with 15 bases spanning the gap. The CDR3 DNA follows: TGTGCCGGGGGGGGAGAATATACTGAAGCTTTCTTT. Protein: CAGGGEYTEAFF.

The chain uses TRBV5-4 and TRBJ2-1; D remains unclear. V lost 0 bases and J 6 bases, leaving 13 bases between the germline ends. Looked up from germline, CDR1 is SGHNT and CDR2 is YYREEE (reference sequence). This CDR3 is 15 amino acids long. CDR3 amino acids: CASSLAGNLGNEQFF. DNA for the CDR3: TGTGCCAGCAGCTTGGCTGGTAATCTGGGCAATGAGCAGTTCTTC.

The chain couples TRBV6-5 to TRBJ2-1, with 7 bases matching TRBD2. V lost 2 bases and J lost 10; bases outside the gene matches: 2. CDR1 is MNHEY and CDR2 is SVGAGI in the germline V gene. The CDR3 consists of 12 residues. Here the CDR3 reads CASSYASGEQFF. The CDR3 DNA is TGTGCCAGCAGTTACGCTAGCGGAGAGCAGTTCTTC.

Here the CDR3 reads CASSPSGLNQPQHF. The DNA for the CDR3 is TGTGCCAGCTCTCCATCCGGCCTCAATCAGCCCCAGCATTTT. The rearrangement links TRBV18 to TRBJ1-5; D remains ambiguous. V was pared by 6 bases and J by 3 bases, with 12 bases between. The CDR3 contains 14 residues. The germline CDR1 and CDR2 sequences are KGHSH and LQKENI. Full variable domain (outside the CDR3, taken from reference TRBV18 and TRBJ1-5): NAGVMQNPRHLVRRRGQEARLRCSPMKGHSHVYWYRQLPEEGLKFMVYLQKENIIDESGMPKERFSAEFPKEGPSILRIQQVVRGDSAAYFCASSPSGLNQPQHFGDGTRLSIL.

This sequence joins TRBV6-1 and TRBJ1-2, with D possibly matching TRBD1 (5 bases). The germline V gene encodes CDR1 MNHNS and CDR2 SASEGT. V dropped 4 bases and J dropped 5 bases, with 20 bases sitting between them. CDR3 length: 16 amino acids. The CDR3 DNA sequence: TGTGCCAGCAGTGGGGGGGAAGTTGGGGCTCTATATGGCTACACCTTC. Protein product: CASSGGEVGALYGYTF.

The gene calls are TRBV4-1 and TRBJ1-5; no definite D call. Germline loops: CDR1 MGHRA, CDR2 YSYEKL. The CDR3 is 16 amino acids. Trimming took off 3 bases at V and 4 bases at J, with 16 bases between the two ends. The CDR3: CASSQDGGLGNQPQHF. CDR3 bases: TGCGCCAGCAGCCAGGATGGAGGGCTCGGGAATCAGCCCCAGCATTTT.

V gene TRBV19 combines with J gene TRBJ1-2; TRBD1 agrees at 9 bases. Germline assignment: CDR1 LNHDA and CDR2 SQIVND (reference sequence). V shed 7 bases and J 3 bases; nucleotides not matched to a gene: 6. CDR3 length equals 14 residues. The CDR3 here is CASTRQGGDYGYTF. The CDR3 DNA reads as TGTGCCAGTACCCGACAGGGGGGGGACTATGGCTACACCTTC.

The rearrangement links TRBV6-6 to TRBJ1-1, with 7 bases fitting TRBD1. Germline loops: CDR1 MNHNY, CDR2 SVGAGI (reference sequence). The CDR3 has 11 amino acids. V was pared by 10 bases and J by 7 bases, with 6 bases of the junction left unmatched. CDR3 region: CATLDRLEAFF. CDR3 DNA sequence: TGTGCCACCCTGGACAGGCTTGAAGCTTTCTTT.

The sample holds a few counts of this clone. The chain combines TRBV7-2 with TRBJ1-2; TRBD1 aligns across 7 bases. CDR3 length: 15 residues. Losses at the gene ends were 5 bases for V and 3 bases for J; bases not matched to a gene: 9. CDR1 and CDR2 (germline): SGHTA, FQGNSA. The CDR3 region is CASSISWDSDYGYTF. In nucleotides, the CDR3 is TGTGCCAGCAGCATTAGCTGGGACAGTGACTATGGCTACACCTTC.

J is TRBJ1-1 and V is TRBV9, with D possibly TRBD1 on 5 matching bases. The CDR3 sequence is 15 residues long. V lost 0 bases to trimming and J lost 4 bases, with 13 bases between them. The germline V gene encodes CDR1 SGDLS and CDR2 YYNGEE. The CDR3 sequence is CASSVGPQGGTEAFF. Here the CDR3 DNA reads TGTGCCAGCAGCGTAGGCCCTCAGGGTGGCACTGAAGCTTTCTTT.

The chain is built from TRBV7-7 and TRBJ2-5, with no clear D. Looked up from germline, CDR1 is SSHAT and CDR2 is FNYEAQ (reference sequence). Trimming shortened V by 1 base and J by 1 base, and 7 bases separated the two germline ends. The CDR3 length is 14 residues. CDR3 coding DNA: TGTGCCAGCAGCTTAGGGACGGCCCAAGAGACCCAGTACTTC. It yields the protein CASSLGTAQETQYF. The full variable domain, rest sourced from reference TRBV7-7 and TRBJ2-5, is GAGVSQSPRYKVTKRGQDVTLRCDPISSHATLYWYQQALGQGPEFLTYFNYEAQPDKSGLPSDRFSAERPEGSISTLTIQRTEQRDSAMYRCASSLGTAQETQYFGPGTRLLVL.

The chain joins TRBV30 to TRBJ2-7; D perhaps matches TRBD1 (6 bases). The CDR3 is made up of 13 amino acids. V dropped 2 bases and J dropped 1 base, with 9 bases sitting between them. Germline CDR1 and CDR2: GTSNPN and SVGIG (reference sequence). CDR3 sequence: CAWSPGHSYEQYF. The CDR3 region has the DNA TGTGCCTGGAGTCCGGGACATTCCTACGAGCAGTACTTC.

This chain connects TRBV25-1 to TRBJ1-2; D may be TRBD1 (5 bases). V gave up 6 bases and J gave up 1 base, with 9 bases separating them. Germline V gene sequence: CDR1 MGHDK, CDR2 SYGVNS. This CDR3 is built from 13 residues. CDR3 residues: CASSPTVNYGYTF. As DNA, the CDR3 is TGTGCCAGCAGCCCGACAGTTAACTATGGCTACACCTTC.

The rearrangement links TRBV6-5 to TRBJ2-7; 11 bases match TRBD2. CDR3 length: 15 residues. Trimming at V came to 5 bases and at J to 7 bases, leaving 10 bases not matched to a gene. The germline CDR1 and CDR2 sequences are MNHEY and SVGAGI. The CDR3 DNA sequence: TGTGCCAGCAGTCCCCCTAGCGGGGGGCCTCGGGAGCAGTACTTC. This sequence encodes CASSPPSGGPREQYF.

This clone was counted only a few times. V usage is TRBV10-3 and J usage is TRBJ1-5, with unresolved D. CDR3 length equals 10 residues. Germline-derived CDR1 and CDR2 are ENHRY and SYGVKD. The V gene lost 7 bases and the J gene lost 6 bases, with 4 bases spanning the gap. The CDR3 bases are TGTGCCATCAAGGGTCAGCCCCAGCATTTT. Protein sequence: CAIKGQPQHF.

The rearrangement joins TRBV7-3 to TRBJ1-1, with 10 bases aligning to TRBD1. Looked up from germline, CDR1 is SGHTA and CDR2 is FQGTGA. CDR3 length: 14 amino acids. With 4 bases clipped from V and 5 bases from J, the junction kept 4 bases outside the gene matches. CDR3 sequence reads: CASSWTGGDTEAFF. The CDR3 DNA sequence: TGTGCCAGCAGCTGGACAGGGGGGGATACTGAAGCTTTCTTT. Using reference TRBV7-3 and TRBJ1-1 for the parts outside the CDR3, the full variable domain is GAGVSQTPSNKVTEKGKYVELRCDPISGHTALYWYRQSLGQGPEFLIYFQGTGAADDSGLPNDRFFAVRPEGSVSTLKIQRTERGDSAVYLCASSWTGGDTEAFFGQGTRLTVV.

This clone was counted a single time. This chain links TRBV5-4 with TRBJ2-3; TRBD1 is a possible D gene (5 bases). V was cut by 3 bases and J by 4 bases, with 12 bases left in between. CDR1 SGHNT and CDR2 YYREEE come from the germline V gene (reference sequence). The length of the CDR3 is 14 residues. CDR3 sequence (DNA): TGTGCCAGCAGCTCTGGGGCGAAACCAGATACGCAGTATTTT. Its protein is CASSSGAKPDTQYF.

This sequence joins TRBV5-4 and TRBJ1-1; D gene unclear. V shed 0 bases and J shed 1 base, with 10 bases lying between them. The CDR3 loop spans 15 amino acids. Germline CDR1 SGHNT, CDR2 YYREEE (reference sequence). Written as DNA, the CDR3 is TGTGCCAGCAGCTTGGAAGGGATGGGGAACACTGAAGCTTTCTTT. As protein: CASSLEGMGNTEAFF.

With regard to this clone: Other DNA sequences from this sample encode an identical CDR3 as well. The V gene is TRBV27, the J gene TRBJ1-1, with D unresolved. The CDR3 length is 15 residues. The germline V and J ends were trimmed by 0 bases and 0 bases, with 8 bases remaining between them. Germline loops: CDR1 MNHEY, CDR2 SMNVEV (reference sequence). CDR3 DNA: TGTGCCAGCAGTTTATCAGCTGGTGTGAACACTGAAGCTTTCTTT. Residues: CASSLSAGVNTEAFF.

This chain links TRBV10-3 with TRBJ2-5; 11 nucleotides align to TRBD2. With V trimmed by 5 bases and J by 4 bases, 6 bases remained unmatched. The germline CDR1 and CDR2 sequences are ENHRY and SYGVKD. The CDR3 consists of 15 residues. The CDR3 reads CAISLAGGISETQYF. DNA of the CDR3: TGTGCCATCAGTTTAGCGGGGGGGATTTCAGAGACCCAGTACTTC.

This chain connects TRBV19 to TRBJ1-5; TRBD1 is a possible D gene (6 bases). Germline CDR1 and CDR2: LNHDA and SQIVND (reference sequence). The CDR3 sequence is 14 residues long. Trimming took 4 bases from V and 3 from J, leaving 10 bases between them. This chain's CDR3 is CASSSSGVNQPQHF. CDR3 nucleotide sequence: TGTGCCAGTAGTAGTTCAGGGGTCAATCAGCCCCAGCATTTT.

The chain couples TRBV6-4 to TRBJ2-5; 8 nucleotides match TRBD1. Germline assignment: CDR1 MRHNA and CDR2 SNTAGT. The J segment lost 4 bases and the V segment lost 5 bases, leaving 0 bases of the junction unmatched. The CDR3 totals 12 residues. CDR3 nucleotide sequence: TGTGCCAGCAGTCAGGGGGCAGAGACCCAGTACTTC. It is translated as CASSQGAETQYF.

This clone was seen just once. This chain connects TRBV19 to TRBJ2-5, with 8 bases lining up with TRBD1. Trimming removed 5 bases from V and 3 bases from J; junction bases left unmatched: 2. This CDR3 has 13 residues. CDR1 is LNHDA and CDR2 is SQIVND in the germline V gene (reference sequence). CDR3 sequence: CASSGQGKETQYF. DNA of the CDR3: TGTGCCAGTAGTGGACAGGGTAAAGAGACCCAGTACTTC.